The next 28 T cell receptor beta chains were all read from a single sample in a study of blood T cell repertoires in COVID-19. Here immunoSEQ multiplex PCR was the method, and the copy in TCRdb shows in-frame clones only, minus some. This sample has 80,000 to 95,000 clones; 65% to 80% occur once, and the top ten carry around 21%. Sequenced material: peripheral blood. These receptors came from an elderly woman with active or convalescent COVID-19.

CDR3 amino acids: CAISELAGEDEQFF. CDR3 bases: TGTGCCATCAGTGAGTTAGCGGGGGAGGATGAGCAGTTCTTC. The rearrangement joins TRBV10-3 to TRBJ2-1; 9 bases are a match to TRBD2. The trim removed 1 base at V and 8 bases at J, leaving 3 bases unmatched. In germline, CDR1 is ENHRY, CDR2 SYGVKD. CDR3 size: 14 residues.

The chain joins TRBV7-2 to TRBJ2-2; a weak D match, TRBD2 (5 bases). The CDR3 is 13 residues long. CDR1 is SGHTA and CDR2 is FQGNSA in the germline V gene. The V and J ends lost 5 bases and 6 bases respectively, with 10 bases between them. The CDR3 protein is CASSRAEAGELFF. The CDR3 DNA reads TGTGCCAGCAGCCGGGCGGAGGCCGGGGAGCTGTTTTTT. Combining the CDR3 with reference TRBV7-2 and TRBJ2-2 gives the whole variable domain GAGVSQSPSNKVTEKGKDVELRCDPISGHTALYWYRQSLGQGLEFLIYFQGNSAPDKSGLPSDRFSAERTGGSVSTLTIQRTQQEDSAVYLCASSRAEAGELFFGEGSRLTVL.

The rearrangement links TRBV7-8 to TRBJ2-3, with 7 bases aligning to TRBD2. Germline trimming cut 6 bases from V and 2 bases from J; bases unmatched to any gene: 14. The CDR3 extends over 17 amino acids. CDR1 SGHVS and CDR2 FQNEAQ come from the germline V gene. CDR3 nucleotides: TGTGCCAGCAGGCCTATAGGGCGGGGGTCTTTCACAGATACGCAGTATTTT. Its translation is CASRPIGRGSFTDTQYF. Full variable domain (outside the CDR3, taken from reference TRBV7-8 and TRBJ2-3): GAGVSQSPRYKVAKRGQDVALRCDPISGHVSLFWYQQALGQGPEFLTYFQNEAQLDKSGLPSDRFFAERPEGSVSTLKIQRTQQEDSAVYLCASRPIGRGSFTDTQYFGPGTRLTVL.

This clone has ten or more counts. J is TRBJ2-1 and V is TRBV7-9; TRBD1 might be the D (5 bases). Germline V gene data show CDR1 as SEHNR and CDR2 as FQNEAQ (reference sequence). The CDR3 is 15 residues long. Between the trimmed V and J ends, which lost 1 base and 3 bases, there was a span of 10 bases. The CDR3: CASSLDRQNYNEQFF. CDR3 sequence (DNA): TGTGCCAGCAGCTTAGACAGGCAGAACTACAATGAGCAGTTCTTC.

There are many counts of this clone. The genes are TRBV7-9 and TRBJ1-6; D is uncertain. Per the germline V gene, CDR1 is SEHNR and CDR2 is FQNEAQ (reference sequence). The CDR3 length is 14 residues. V lost 1 base and J lost 4, with 5 bases in between. CDR3: CASSLEQYNSPLHF. Written as DNA, the CDR3 is TGTGCCAGCAGCTTAGAACAGTATAATTCACCCCTCCACTTT. Using reference TRBV7-9 and TRBJ1-6 for the parts outside the CDR3, the full variable domain is DTGVSQNPRHKITKRGQNVTFRCDPISEHNRLYWYRQTLGQGPEFLTYFQNEAQLEKSRLLSDRFSAERPKGSFSTLEIQRTEQGDSAMYLCASSLEQYNSPLHFGNGTRLTVT.

This chain joins TRBV4-1 and TRBJ1-4, with TRBD1 matching 8 bases. The CDR3 totals 15 residues. The germline gives CDR1 MGHRA, CDR2 YSYEKL. The junction had 4 bases not matched to a gene; V was cut back by 3 bases and J by 4 bases. CDR3 in DNA: TGCGCCAGCAGCCAGGGGGACAGGTTTAATGAAAAACTGTTTTTT. Protein sequence: CASSQGDRFNEKLFF.

This clone was picked up a small number of times. V usage is TRBV6-5 and J usage is TRBJ2-3; TRBD1 might be the D (5 bases). The length of the CDR3 is 14 residues. Germline V gene lookup returns CDR1 MNHEY and CDR2 SVGAGI. The V gene lost 5 bases and the J gene lost 2 bases, with 11 bases spanning the gap. CDR3 loop: CASSIDRFTDTQYF. The CDR3 DNA follows: TGTGCCAGCAGTATCGACAGATTCACAGATACGCAGTATTTT.

Concerning this clone: The same CDR3 can be traced to other DNA sequences in this sample. The gene calls are TRBV4-1 and TRBJ2-7; maybe TRBD1 (7 bases). Germline CDR1 and CDR2: MGHRA and YSYEKL. CDR3 length equals 15 residues. Trimming removed 1 base from V and 2 bases from J, with 12 bases in between. The CDR3 coding sequence is TGCGCCAGCAGCCAAGGCGGGACAGCGCCCTACGAGCAGTACTTC. Its protein product is CASSQGGTAPYEQYF.

The gene calls are TRBV5-1 and TRBJ2-7; tentatively, D is TRBD1 (5 bases). V was pared by 4 bases and J by 3 bases, with 20 bases between. Per the germline V gene, CDR1 is SGHRS and CDR2 is YFSETQ. This CDR3 is built from 16 residues. The CDR3 bases are TGCGCCAGCAGCCCACCAAAGGACACGCTTCACTACGAGCAGTACTTC. Its protein product is CASSPPKDTLHYEQYF.

The J gene is TRBJ2-7, the V gene TRBV6-6; 8 positions agree with TRBD2. Trimming removed 3 bases from V and 3 bases from J; junction bases left unmatched: 10. The CDR3 contains 16 residues. Germline CDR1 reads MNHNY; CDR2 reads SVGAGI (reference sequence). The CDR3 is CASSYTPTSVFYEQYF. The DNA of the CDR3 is TGTGCCAGCAGTTATACCCCGACTAGCGTTTTCTACGAGCAGTACTTC.

In its sample, this clone was seen many times. This chain uses TRBV6-2 or TRBV6-3 with TRBJ2-7; tentatively, D is TRBD2 (5 bases). The CDR3 has 14 residues. Between the trimmed V and J ends, which lost 4 bases and 0 bases, there was a span of 10 bases. The germline V gene encodes CDR1 MNHEY and CDR2 SVGEGT. The CDR3 DNA follows: TGTGCCAGCAGTTTTACGGGAAGCTCCTACGAGCAGTACTTC. Protein: CASSFTGSSYEQYF.

The chain uses TRBV28 and TRBJ2-7; a possible D gene is TRBD2 (6 bases). CDR3 length equals 14 residues. V was pared by 5 bases and J by 0 bases, with 11 bases between. CDR1 is MDHEN, CDR2 SYDVKM, per germline. CDR3 amino acids: CASSLLASSYEQYF. CDR3 nucleotide sequence: TGTGCCAGCAGTCTCCTAGCGAGCTCCTACGAGCAGTACTTC.

This clone has just a few counts. This chain links TRBV29-1 with TRBJ1-4, with D uncertain. Germline CDR1 and CDR2: SQVTM and ANQGSEA. With 6 bases removed from V and 1 base from J, the gap between germline ends came to 9 bases. The CDR3 runs 13 residues. CDR3: CSVTGVTNEKLFF. The CDR3 coding sequence is TGCAGCGTAACGGGTGTAACTAATGAAAAACTGTTTTTT.

This clone was detected only a few times. V usage is TRBV6-5 and J usage is TRBJ2-1; no clear D gene. The CDR3 runs 12 residues. Germline V gene lookup returns CDR1 MNHEY and CDR2 SVGAGI. V was pared by 6 bases and J by 6 bases, with 9 bases between. The CDR3 is CASSPVGNEQFF. Written as DNA, the CDR3 is TGTGCCAGCAGCCCGGTCGGCAATGAGCAGTTCTTC.

This chain joins TRBV18 and TRBJ2-5, with TRBD2 matching 11 bases. This CDR3 is 17 amino acids long. V was clipped by 1 base and J by 6 bases; unmatched bases: 10. Germline values: CDR1 KGHSH, CDR2 LQKENI. The CDR3 coding sequence is TGTGCCAGCTCACCACGCGCTAGCGGGGGGAGTGTAAAGACCCAGTACTTC. This gives the protein CASSPRASGGSVKTQYF.

J is TRBJ2-7 and V is TRBV4-3, with TRBD1 as a possible D gene (6 bases). Germline-derived CDR1 and CDR2 are LGHNA and YSLEER. This CDR3 region has 15 residues. V was cut by 0 bases and J by 7 bases, with 16 bases left in between. CDR3 amino acids: CASSQDGTVQGEQYF. As DNA, the CDR3 is TGCGCCAGCAGCCAAGATGGGACCGTCCAGGGGGAGCAGTACTTC.

The genes are TRBV9 and TRBJ1-4; 7 bases line up with TRBD1. The germline gives CDR1 SGDLS, CDR2 YYNGEE. CDR3 length: 14 amino acids. V lost 7 bases to trimming and J lost 4 bases; unmatched junction nucleotides: 7. CDR3 sequence: CASGGQTFNEKLFF. The DNA of the CDR3 is TGTGCCAGCGGGGGACAGACCTTTAATGAAAAACTGTTTTTT.

The V gene is TRBV24-1, the J gene TRBJ2-2; 9 nucleotides match TRBD1. The length of the CDR3 is 16 residues. V shed 8 bases and J 6 bases; nucleotides not matched to a gene: 12. Germline values: CDR1 KGHDR, CDR2 SFDVKD. In DNA form, the CDR3 reads TGTGCCACCATGGACAGGGGTGCGTTGGGCGCCGGGGAGCTGTTTTTT. It codes for CATMDRGALGAGELFF.

The chain carries TRBV7-2 and TRBJ2-2; D perhaps matches TRBD1 (5 bases). Germline CDR1 and CDR2: SGHTA and FQGNSA. V shed 1 base and J shed 0 bases, with 9 bases lying between them. CDR3 length: 16 residues. The CDR3, as DNA: TGTGCCAGCAGCTTAGGCACAGGATCGAACACCGGGGAGCTGTTTTTT. Translated, it gives CASSLGTGSNTGELFF.

The J gene is TRBJ1-1, the V gene TRBV7-9; D possibly corresponds to TRBD1 (6 bases). This CDR3 contains 14 residues. Trimming took 5 bases from V and 3 from J, leaving 13 bases between them. CDR1 SEHNR and CDR2 FQNEAQ come from the germline V gene (reference sequence). DNA of the CDR3: TGTGCCAGCAGCCAACGCAGGGGATACACTGAAGCTTTCTTT. Its protein is CASSQRRGYTEAFF. The variable domain in full, with the rest retrieved from reference TRBV7-9 and TRBJ1-1, is DTGVSQNPRHKITKRGQNVTFRCDPISEHNRLYWYRQTLGQGPEFLTYFQNEAQLEKSRLLSDRFSAERPKGSFSTLEIQRTEQGDSAMYLCASSQRRGYTEAFFGQGTRLTVV.

The V gene is TRBV27, the J gene TRBJ1-3; 8 nucleotides align to TRBD1. CDR3 length equals 16 residues. V trimming: 3 bases; J trimming: 2 bases; junction bases outside the gene matches: 6. Germline-derived CDR1 and CDR2 are MNHEY and SMNVEV (reference sequence). The CDR3 DNA is TGTGCCAGCAGTTTTAGGACAGGGAAGACTGGAAACACCATATATTTT. Translated: CASSFRTGKTGNTIYF.

This clone showed up just once. The genes are TRBV5-1 and TRBJ2-2; TRBD1 matches at 8 bases. Germline V CDR1 and CDR2: SGHRS, YFSETQ. The V segment lost 4 bases and the J segment 7 bases; nucleotides outside the gene matches: 6. The CDR3 extends over 14 amino acids. Here the CDR3 reads CASSPQGADGELFF. The CDR3, as DNA: TGCGCCAGCAGCCCTCAGGGGGCCGACGGGGAGCTGTTTTTT.

The V and J genes are TRBV7-9 and TRBJ2-3, with no clear D. Germline V lookup: CDR1 SEHNR, CDR2 FQNEAQ (reference sequence). Trimming shortened V by 5 bases and J by 5 bases, and 17 bases separated the two germline ends. CDR3 length: 15 residues. The CDR3 nucleotides read TGTGCCAGCAGCCATTCCAGTCAACCGGGAGATACGCAGTATTTT. Its protein is CASSHSSQPGDTQYF.

This clone has a handful of counts. The V and J genes are TRBV6-5 and TRBJ1-2; 9 nucleotides line up with TRBD1. Germline trimming cut 5 bases from V and 2 bases from J; bases unmatched to any gene: 6. The CDR3 contains 15 residues. In germline, CDR1 is MNHEY, CDR2 SVGAGI. As DNA, the CDR3 is TGTGCCAGCAGTCGGTCCGGACAGGGGAACTATGGCTACACCTTC. This translates into CASSRSGQGNYGYTF.

The rearrangement links TRBV7-9 to TRBJ2-1; D gene uncertain. The CDR3 extends over 14 amino acids. The germline gives CDR1 SEHNR, CDR2 FQNEAQ (reference sequence). V dropped 5 bases and J dropped 0 bases, with 8 bases sitting between them. The CDR3 region has the DNA TGTGCCAGCAGCCCCCGGTTCTCCTACAATGAGCAGTTCTTC. The encoded protein is CASSPRFSYNEQFF.

V usage is TRBV5-6 and J usage is TRBJ2-5, with 10 bases lining up with TRBD1. The CDR3 consists of 15 residues. CDR1 and CDR2 from the germline V gene are SGHDT and YYEEEE. Unmatched junction bases numbered 7, after V lost 4 bases and J lost 4 bases. The CDR3 region is CASSPGTGVTETQYF. CDR3 coding DNA: TGTGCCAGCAGCCCCGGGACAGGGGTAACAGAGACCCAGTACTTC.

The chain is built from TRBV11-2 and TRBJ1-6; 7 bases line up with TRBD1. This CDR3 is built from 15 residues. The germline V gene has CDR1 SGHAT and CDR2 FQNNGV. The V segment lost 6 bases and the J segment 7 bases; nucleotides outside the gene matches: 9. CDR3 sequence: CASRSEGARNSPLHF. The CDR3 region has the DNA TGTGCCAGCAGATCAGAGGGGGCGCGGAATTCACCCCTCCACTTT.

The chain has TRBV9 and TRBJ1-1, with D perhaps TRBD1 (5 bases). Germline loops: CDR1 SGDLS, CDR2 YYNGEE. There are 15 residues in the CDR3. The V gene lost 0 bases and the J gene lost 5 bases, with 14 bases spanning the gap. The CDR3 nucleotides read TGTGCCAGCAGCGTAGCTGATGGGGGGGGTACTGAAGCTTTCTTT. Its protein is CASSVADGGGTEAFF.